The rows below give T cell receptor beta chains drawn from one sample of a study of T cell responses to AZD1222 COVID-19 vaccine. TCRdb's copy holds only in-frame clones and misses some; the assay was immunoSEQ multiplex PCR. Here the sample spans under 95,000 clones, over 70% being singletons. The sequenced sample was peripheral blood, obtained on day 0 of AZD1222 vaccination. The receptors were sampled from an adult in good health. The CDR3 runs from the conserved cysteine through the conserved F or W. The D gene is left open where the match is weak. Clone size appears in some rows only: once, few, many, or a class for an expanded clone.

CATSEAGTANTGELFF,TGTGCCACCAGTGAAGCCGGGACAGCGAACACCGGGGAGCTGTTTTTT,16,TRBD1,TRBJ2-2,TRBV24-1,.
CASSLGQGVSNTEAFF,TGCGCCAGCAGCTTAGGACAGGGTGTATCGAATACTGAAGCTTTCTTT,16,TRBD1,TRBJ1-1,TRBV5-1,.
CASSQRQEQYF,TGTGCCAGCAGTCAACGACAGGAGCAGTACTTC,11,.,TRBJ2-7,TRBV27,.
CASSLATSGSFNEQFF,TGTGCCAGCAGCTTAGCTACTAGCGGGAGTTTTAATGAGCAGTTCTTC,16,TRBD2,TRBJ2-1,TRBV7-2,.
CASSELEVDTQYF,TGTGCCAGCAGTGAATTAGAAGTGGATACGCAGTATTTT,13,.,TRBJ2-3,TRBV2,.
CASLTPGRSSGNTIYF,TGTGCCAGCCTAACTCCGGGCAGGAGCTCTGGAAACACCATATATTTT,16,.,TRBJ1-3,TRBV11-2,.
CASSRGGGLSSDEQFF,TGTGCCAGCAGCCGAGGCGGGGGACTGTCAAGCGATGAGCAGTTCTTC,16,TRBD2,TRBJ2-1,TRBV4-2,.
CASSIRTRSALSSYNEQFF,TGTGCCAGCAGCATCCGGACTAGATCTGCCCTGAGCTCCTACAATGAGCAGTTCTTC,19,TRBD2,TRBJ2-1,TRBV3-1/TRBV3-2,.
CASSQVEAGDPRNEQFF,TGCGCCAGCAGCCAAGTTGAGGCGGGAGATCCGCGCAATGAGCAGTTCTTC,17,TRBD2,TRBJ2-1,TRBV4-1,.
CASRGLAGESYEQYF,TGTGCCAGCAGGGGACTAGCGGGGGAAAGCTACGAGCAGTACTTC,15,TRBD2,TRBJ2-7,TRBV6-5,.
CASNEGGARQPQHF,TGTGCCAGCAACGAGGGGGGGGCTAGACAGCCCCAGCATTTT,14,.,TRBJ1-5,TRBV6-5,.
CASSPGVSYGYTF,TGTGCCAGCAGCCCCGGGGTATCCTATGGCTACACCTTC,13,.,TRBJ1-2,TRBV14,.
CASSLNKAGVYHTF,TGTGCCAGCAGCTTAAACAAGGCAGGGGTCTATCACACCTTC,14,.,TRBJ1-2,TRBV7-8,.
CASSFGTGGDTQYF,TGTGCCAGCAGCTTCGGGACAGGAGGAGATACGCAGTATTTT,14,TRBD1,TRBJ2-3,TRBV7-3,once
CATGDYSYEQYF,TGTGCCACCGGGGACTACTCCTACGAGCAGTACTTC,12,TRBD2,TRBJ2-7,TRBV6-5,.
CASSQEKDYPQETQYF,TGTGCCAGCAGCCAGGAAAAGGACTATCCCCAAGAGACCCAGTACTTC,16,.,TRBJ2-5,TRBV4-2,.
CASSPSSGIYNEQFF,TGCGCCAGCAGCCCGTCTAGCGGAATTTACAATGAGCAGTTCTTC,15,TRBD2,TRBJ2-1,TRBV10-2,.
CASSPLSGNTIYF,TGTGCCAGCAGCCCTCTCTCTGGAAACACCATATATTTT,13,.,TRBJ1-3,TRBV5-6,once
CASSLRSSGNTIYF,TGTGCCAGCAGCCTCAGGAGCTCTGGAAACACCATATATTTT,14,.,TRBJ1-3,TRBV27,.
CASSLAMPGQGYEQYF,TGTGCCAGCAGCTTAGCGATGCCCGGACAGGGATACGAGCAGTACTTC,16,TRBD1,TRBJ2-7,TRBV7-9,.
CASSQLQGGTEAFF,TGTGCCAGCTCACAACTCCAGGGAGGGACTGAAGCTTTCTTT,14,.,TRBJ1-1,TRBV18,.
CASSLIEGAGTYEQYF,TGTGCCAGCAGCCTGATCGAGGGGGCAGGAACGTACGAGCAGTACTTC,16,TRBD1,TRBJ2-7,TRBV5-6,.
CSARGQGNEQFF,TGCAGCGCCAGAGGACAGGGCAATGAGCAGTTCTTC,12,TRBD1,TRBJ2-1,TRBV29-1,.
CASSIRTKAFF,TGTGCCAGTAGTATTCGGACAAAAGCTTTCTTT,11,.,TRBJ1-1,TRBV19,.
CAWSQGPGPRNQPQHF,TGTGCCTGGAGTCAGGGCCCGGGACCACGCAATCAGCCCCAGCATTTT,16,.,TRBJ1-5,TRBV30,.
CASSLAPTVYEQYF,TGTGCCAGCAGCTTAGCGCCAACAGTCTACGAGCAGTACTTC,14,.,TRBJ2-7,TRBV7-2,.
CASSPRDSYGYTF,TGTGCCAGCAGTCCCCGGGACAGCTATGGCTACACCTTC,13,TRBD1,TRBJ1-2,TRBV27,.
CASSLDLKGRLSYEQYF,TGTGCCAGCAGCTTAGATCTTAAGGGCCGACTCTCCTACGAGCAGTACTTC,17,.,TRBJ2-7,TRBV11-2,.
CANKQEGTDTQYF,TGTGCCAACAAACAGGAGGGCACAGATACGCAGTATTTT,13,.,TRBJ2-3,TRBV5-4,.
CASSLFGEGTGELFF,TGTGCCAGCAGCTTATTTGGGGAGGGGACCGGGGAGCTGTTTTTT,15,TRBD2,TRBJ2-2,TRBV11-3,.
CAISSQEFNYGYTF,TGTGCCATCAGTTCGCAGGAGTTTAACTATGGCTACACCTTC,14,.,TRBJ1-2,TRBV10-3,few
CASSQDQFGGRVSYNEQFF,TGCGCCAGCAGCCAAGATCAATTTGGGGGGAGGGTCTCCTACAATGAGCAGTTCTTC,19,TRBD2,TRBJ2-1,TRBV4-1,.
CATQLGSTTAELFF,TGTGCCACCCAGCTTGGCTCGACCACAGCGGAGCTGTTTTTT,14,.,TRBJ2-2,TRBV10-3,few
CASSLTGSRAYGYTF,TGTGCCAGCAGCTTGACGGGATCCCGGGCTTATGGCTACACCTTC,15,.,TRBJ1-2,TRBV5-6,.
CASRSTGYGEQFF,TGTGCCAGCAGGTCAACAGGGTACGGTGAGCAGTTCTTC,13,.,TRBJ2-1,TRBV27,.
CASSIAKRWDEQFF,TGTGCCAGTAGTATCGCTAAGCGATGGGATGAGCAGTTCTTC,14,.,TRBJ2-1,TRBV19,.
CASSFEREDKQFF,TGTGCCAGCAGTTTCGAGCGGGAGGACAAGCAGTTCTTC,13,TRBD2,TRBJ2-1,TRBV12-3/TRBV12-4,.
CATSGLGADSNQPQHF,TGTGCCACCAGTGGCCTCGGGGCAGATAGCAATCAGCCCCAGCATTTT,16,.,TRBJ1-5,TRBV24-1,.
CSVGDSGRTGFF,TGCAGCGTTGGAGATAGCGGGAGGACCGGCTTCTTC,12,TRBD2,TRBJ2-1,TRBV29-1,.
CSGRGSYEQYF,TGCAGTGGGAGGGGCTCCTACGAGCAGTACTTC,11,.,TRBJ2-7,TRBV20-1,.
CASSQGRGNEKLFF,TGTGCCAGCAGCCAAGGACGGGGTAATGAAAAACTGTTTTTT,14,.,TRBJ1-4,TRBV5-4,once